The TCR beta chain under discussion was sequenced for a study of blood T cells in healthy people across ages. Study-wide results and limits: Getting older went along with TCR beta diversity per million T cells dropping roughly linearly.

PCR was performed a second time for about 6 to 12 cycles using a sample-barcoded 5' primer and a J-beta primer mix. The study obtained at least 3 million CDR3-containing paired-end reads from every sample. TCRdb re-called the 5' RACE reads through MiXCR, storing one row per CDR3 protein. The sample holds around 1,800,000 distinct CDR3 sequences, more than 35% seen once. As for this clonotype: What it recognizes is unknown.

V dropped 3 bases and J dropped 5 bases, with 13 bases sitting between them. Looked up from germline, CDR1 is SGHTA and CDR2 is FQGNSA. The CDR3 extends over 14 amino acids. Sample: blood. J is TRBJ1-2 and V is TRBV7-2; no clear D gene. The sequence was obtained from a human donor in good health. This CDR3 reads CASSFGSPPYGYTF. CDR3 nucleotides: TGTGCCAGCAGCTTTGGGTCTCCCCCATATGGCTACACCTTC.